This T cell receptor beta chain derives from a study of blood T cells in healthy people across ages. It was with a sample-barcoded 5' primer and a J-beta primer mix that a second PCR of roughly 6 to 11 cycles was run. One entry per CDR3 protein results from TCRdb running MiXCR on the 5' RACE reads. The sample has 1,500,000 or so distinct CDR3 sequences, roughly 43% seen once; the top ten hold under 5%. The CDR3 has 18 amino acids. Germline CDR1 LNHDA, CDR2 SQIVND (reference sequence). J was trimmed by 1 base and V by 5 bases; bases with no gene match: 9. This sequence was found in a woman in her late teens or twenties in good health. The sample taken for sequencing was blood. The chain joins TRBV19 to TRBJ2-2; 11 nucleotides agree with TRBD2. CDR3 sequence reads: CASSLGLAVYENTGELFF. CDR3 sequence (DNA): TGTGCCAGTAGTCTGGGACTAGCGGTGTACGAGAACACCGGGGAGCTGTTTTTT.